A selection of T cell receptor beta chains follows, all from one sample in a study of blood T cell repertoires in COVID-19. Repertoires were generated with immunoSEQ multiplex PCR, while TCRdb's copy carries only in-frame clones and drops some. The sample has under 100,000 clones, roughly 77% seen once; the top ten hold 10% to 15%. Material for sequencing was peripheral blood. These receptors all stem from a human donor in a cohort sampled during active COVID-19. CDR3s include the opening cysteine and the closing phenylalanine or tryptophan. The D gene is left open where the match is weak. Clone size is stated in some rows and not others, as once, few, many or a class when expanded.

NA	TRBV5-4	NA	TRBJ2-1	CASSLDGLHNEQFF	TGTGCCAGCAGCTTGGATGGGCTACACAATGAGCAGTTCTTC
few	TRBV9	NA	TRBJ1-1	CASSVEGVGTEAFF	TGTGCCAGCAGCGTCGAGGGGGTGGGCACTGAAGCTTTCTTT
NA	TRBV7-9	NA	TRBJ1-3	CASSSLGGTGNTIYF	TGTGCCAGCAGCTCCTTGGGGGGGACTGGAAACACCATATATTTT
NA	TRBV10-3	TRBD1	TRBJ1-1	CAISRQGSLGGEAFF	TGTGCCATCAGCCGACAGGGGTCCCTTGGGGGTGAAGCTTTCTTT
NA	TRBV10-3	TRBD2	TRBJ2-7	CAISDRGGPTYEQYF	TGTGCCATCAGTGATCGGGGGGGGCCCACCTACGAGCAGTACTTC
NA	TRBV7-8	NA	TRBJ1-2	CASSSFFGQSYGYTF	TGTGCCAGCAGCTCTTTTTTCGGACAGAGTTATGGCTACACCTTC
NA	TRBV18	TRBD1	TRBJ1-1	CASSPGQHMNTEAFF	TGTGCCAGCTCACCGGGACAGCACATGAACACTGAAGCTTTCTTT
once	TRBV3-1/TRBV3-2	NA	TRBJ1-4	CASRSVWGGLNEKLFF	TGTGCCAGCAGAAGTGTTTGGGGAGGGCTGAATGAAAAACTGTTTTTT
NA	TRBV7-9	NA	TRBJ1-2	CASSLANRDGYTF	TGTGCCAGCAGCTTAGCAAACAGAGACGGCTACACCTTC
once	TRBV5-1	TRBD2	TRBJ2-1	CASSLVSGGYNEQFF	TGCGCCAGCAGCTTGGTTAGCGGGGGTTACAATGAGCAGTTCTTC
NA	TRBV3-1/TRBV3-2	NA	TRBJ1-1	CASSHYSDTEAFF	TGTGCCAGCAGCCACTATTCGGACACTGAAGCTTTCTTT
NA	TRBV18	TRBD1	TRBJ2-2	CASSPGQMNTGELFF	TGTGCCAGCTCACCGGGACAGATGAACACCGGGGAGCTGTTTTTT
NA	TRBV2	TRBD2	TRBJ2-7	CASSGLAGGPSYEQYF	TGTGCCAGCAGTGGACTAGCGGGGGGACCTTCCTACGAGCAGTACTTC
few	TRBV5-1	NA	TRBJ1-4	CASSSHRASNEKLFF	TGCGCCAGCAGCTCACACAGGGCCTCTAATGAAAAACTGTTTTTT
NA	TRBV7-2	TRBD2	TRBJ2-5	CASSPGGGWETQYF	TGTGCCAGCAGCCCCGGGGGGGGTTGGGAGACCCAGTACTTC
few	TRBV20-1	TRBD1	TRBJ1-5	CSASSGTGDGNQPQHF	TGCAGTGCTAGTTCTGGGACAGGGGATGGAAATCAGCCCCAGCATTTT
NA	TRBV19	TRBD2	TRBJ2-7	CASSIRRQGGLEQYF	TGTGCCAGTAGTATAAGGCGGCAGGGAGGGCTCGAGCAGTACTTC
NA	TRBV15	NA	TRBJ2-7	CATSRPNRYEQYF	TGTGCCACCAGCAGACCCAACAGGTACGAGCAGTACTTC
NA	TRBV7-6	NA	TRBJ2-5	CASSPRGGAETQYF	TGTGCCAGCAGCCCGAGGGGGGGGGCTGAGACCCAGTACTTC
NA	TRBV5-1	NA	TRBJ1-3	CASSLGFRESGNTIYF	TGCGCCAGCAGCTTGGGGTTCAGGGAAAGTGGAAACACCATATATTTT
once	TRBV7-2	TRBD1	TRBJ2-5	CASSFSGQAFSETQYF	TGTGCCAGCAGCTTCTCGGGACAGGCGTTTTCGGAGACCCAGTACTTC
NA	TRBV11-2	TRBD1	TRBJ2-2	CASSLSWLGQGLTGELFF	TGTGCCAGCAGCCTCAGTTGGCTAGGACAGGGGTTAACCGGGGAGCTGTTTTTT
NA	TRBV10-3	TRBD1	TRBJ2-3	CAISARQGARTDTQYF	TGTGCCATCAGCGCTCGACAGGGGGCCCGCACAGATACGCAGTATTTT
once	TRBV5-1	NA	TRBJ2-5	CASSRRQGRGETQYF	TGCGCCAGCAGCCGGCGACAGGGGAGGGGCGAGACCCAGTACTTC
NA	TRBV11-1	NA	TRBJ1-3	CASSGKDSNSGNTIYF	TGTGCCAGCAGCGGGAAGGACAGCAACTCTGGAAACACCATATATTTT
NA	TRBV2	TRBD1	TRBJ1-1	CASGGTVPNTEAFF	TGTGCCAGCGGGGGGACAGTACCTAACACTGAAGCTTTCTTT
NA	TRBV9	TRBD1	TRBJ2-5	CASSGQGGQTQYF	TGTGCCAGCAGCGGACAGGGCGGGCAGACCCAGTACTTC
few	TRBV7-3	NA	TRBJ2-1	CASSLKTGYNEQFF	TGTGCCAGCAGCTTAAAGACAGGCTACAATGAGCAGTTCTTC
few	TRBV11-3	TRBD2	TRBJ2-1	CASSLKRGGLNEQFF	TGTGCCAGCAGCTTGAAGCGGGGGGGCCTCAATGAGCAGTTCTTC
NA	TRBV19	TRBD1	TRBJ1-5	CASSIRGQQPQHF	TGTGCCAGTAGTATCAGGGGACAGCAGCCCCAGCATTTT
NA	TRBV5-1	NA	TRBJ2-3	CASSLRTANTDTQYF	TGCGCCAGCAGCTTAAGGACAGCCAACACAGATACGCAGTATTTT
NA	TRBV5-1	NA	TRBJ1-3	CASSLAGTFGNTIYF	TGCGCCAGCAGCTTGGCCGGGACATTCGGAAACACCATATATTTT
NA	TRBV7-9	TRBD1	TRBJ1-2	CASSLFSGGKGYTF	TGTGCCAGCAGCTTATTTTCAGGGGGAAAGGGCTACACCTTC
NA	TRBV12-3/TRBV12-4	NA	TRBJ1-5	CASSLVANQPQHF	TGTGCCAGCAGTTTAGTAGCGAATCAGCCCCAGCATTTT
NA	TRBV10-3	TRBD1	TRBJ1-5	CAIYGTGDQPQHF	TGTGCCATCTACGGGACAGGGGATCAGCCCCAGCATTTT
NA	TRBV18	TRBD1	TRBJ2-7	CASSRPTGTYEQYF	TGTGCCAGCTCGCGCCCGACAGGGACCTACGAGCAGTACTTC
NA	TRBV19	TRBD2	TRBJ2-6	CASSRGLAGLSGANVLTF	TGTGCCAGTAGTAGGGGACTAGCGGGGCTATCTGGGGCCAACGTCCTGACTTTC
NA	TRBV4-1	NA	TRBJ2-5	CASSRLPVLNGETQYF	TGCGCCAGCAGCCGTCTCCCCGTCCTGAACGGAGAGACCCAGTACTTC
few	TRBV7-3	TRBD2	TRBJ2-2	CASSHPGLAGNTGELFF	TGTGCCAGCAGCCACCCCGGACTAGCGGGGAACACCGGGGAGCTGTTTTTT
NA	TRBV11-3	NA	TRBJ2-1	CASSWGRNEQFF	TGTGCCAGCAGCTGGGGGAGGAATGAGCAGTTCTTC
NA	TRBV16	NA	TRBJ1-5	CASSPGTTQPQHF	TGTGCCAGCAGCCCAGGGACAACCCAGCCCCAGCATTTT
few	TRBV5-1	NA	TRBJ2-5	CASSPTSRMETQYF	TGCGCCAGCAGCCCGACTAGTAGGATGGAGACCCAGTACTTC
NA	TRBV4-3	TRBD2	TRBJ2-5	CASSQDLGGGEETQYF	TGCGCCAGCAGCCAAGATCTGGGTGGGGGGGAAGAGACCCAGTACTTC
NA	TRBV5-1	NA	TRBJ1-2	CASSLDRPNYGYTF	TGCGCCAGCAGCTTGGACAGGCCTAACTATGGCTACACCTTC
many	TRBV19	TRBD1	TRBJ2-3	CASSMGQVRTDTQYF	TGTGCCAGTAGTATGGGACAGGTTCGCACAGATACGCAGTATTTT
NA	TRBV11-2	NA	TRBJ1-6	CASSYGNGGNSPLHF	TGTGCCAGCAGCTACGGTAACGGGGGTAATTCACCCCTCCACTTT
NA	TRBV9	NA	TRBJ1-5	CASSAGGGGISPQHF	TGTGCCAGCAGCGCAGGAGGGGGGGGAATCAGCCCCCAGCATTTT
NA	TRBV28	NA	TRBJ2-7	CASRSSSYEQYF	TGTGCCAGCAGGTCTAGCAGCTACGAGCAGTACTTC
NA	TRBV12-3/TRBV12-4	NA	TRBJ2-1	CASSSSGSNEQFF	TGTGCCAGCAGTTCGAGCGGCTCGAATGAGCAGTTCTTC
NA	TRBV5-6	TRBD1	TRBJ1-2	CASRATGDGYTF	TGTGCCAGCAGGGCCACAGGGGATGGCTACACCTTC
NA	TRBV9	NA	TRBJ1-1	CASSVGGRGYTEAFF	TGTGCCAGCAGCGTAGGCGGCAGGGGATACACTGAAGCTTTCTTT
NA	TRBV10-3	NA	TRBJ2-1	CAISGGGSYNEQFF	TGTGCCATCAGTGGTGGGGGGTCCTACAATGAGCAGTTCTTC
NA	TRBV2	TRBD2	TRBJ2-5	CASSGPGLASETQYF	TGTGCCAGCAGTGGGCCGGGACTAGCTTCGGAGACCCAGTACTTC
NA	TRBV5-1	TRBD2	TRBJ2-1	CASSFSGTSYNEQFF	TGCGCCAGCAGCTTTAGCGGGACCTCCTACAATGAGCAGTTCTTC
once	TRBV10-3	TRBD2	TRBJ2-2	CAIRGYGGLAITGELFF	TGTGCCATCAGGGGGTATGGGGGACTAGCTATCACCGGGGAGCTGTTTTTT
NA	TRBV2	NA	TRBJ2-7	CASRGGRHRGEQYF	TGTGCCAGCAGGGGGGGGCGACATCGAGGGGAGCAGTACTTC
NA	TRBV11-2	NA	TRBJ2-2	CASSLGGLNTGELFF	TGTGCCAGCAGCTTAGGTGGACTTAACACCGGGGAGCTGTTTTTT
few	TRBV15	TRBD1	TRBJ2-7	CATSRDLEGADAQYF	TGTGCCACCAGCAGAGATCTTGAGGGGGCCGACGCGCAGTACTTC
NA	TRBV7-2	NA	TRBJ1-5	CASSSSLGRGNQPQHF	TGTGCCAGCAGCTCCTCCTTGGGACGGGGGAATCAGCCCCAGCATTTT